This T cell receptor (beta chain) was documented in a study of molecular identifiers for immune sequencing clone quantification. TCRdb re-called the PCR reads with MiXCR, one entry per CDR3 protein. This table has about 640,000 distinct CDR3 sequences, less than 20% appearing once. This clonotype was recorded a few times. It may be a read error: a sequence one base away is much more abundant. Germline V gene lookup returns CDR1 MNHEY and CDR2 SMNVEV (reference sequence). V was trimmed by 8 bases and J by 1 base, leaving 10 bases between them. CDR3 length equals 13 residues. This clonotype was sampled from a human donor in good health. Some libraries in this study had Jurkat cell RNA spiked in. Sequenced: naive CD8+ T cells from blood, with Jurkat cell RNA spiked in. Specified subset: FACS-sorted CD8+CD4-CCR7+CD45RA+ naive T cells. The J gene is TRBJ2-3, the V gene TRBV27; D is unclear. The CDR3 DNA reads TGTGCCAGCGGAACATTGGGCACAGATACGCAGTATTTT. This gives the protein CASGTLGTDTQYF.